This paragraph reports one T cell receptor beta chain. Here immunoSEQ multiplex PCR was the method, and the copy in TCRdb shows in-frame clones only, minus some. The repertoire holds around 690,000 clones, less than 95% seen once, with 34% in the top ten. This sample was taken from a study of shared clonotypes between healthy human individuals. Study-wide context: The study drew on two women and three men aged 18 to 49 as donors.

This CDR3 is built from 17 residues. Germline V CDR1 and CDR2: LNHDA, SQIVND (reference sequence). The V segment lost 5 bases and the J segment 5 bases; nucleotides outside the gene matches: 12. The chain joins TRBV19 to TRBJ2-7; the match to TRBD2 covers 13 bases. The sequenced sample consisted of memory CD8+ T cells from PBMCs. Stated subset: CD45RO+ cells pooled with CCR7-negative TemRA cells. The clonotype originates from a young man in good health. Some clones in this sample may be carry-over from other donors' samples. CDR3 amino acids: CASSGLNRGTSGNEQYF. The DNA for the CDR3 is TGTGCCAGTAGTGGCCTCAACCGGGGGACTAGCGGGAACGAGCAGTACTTC.